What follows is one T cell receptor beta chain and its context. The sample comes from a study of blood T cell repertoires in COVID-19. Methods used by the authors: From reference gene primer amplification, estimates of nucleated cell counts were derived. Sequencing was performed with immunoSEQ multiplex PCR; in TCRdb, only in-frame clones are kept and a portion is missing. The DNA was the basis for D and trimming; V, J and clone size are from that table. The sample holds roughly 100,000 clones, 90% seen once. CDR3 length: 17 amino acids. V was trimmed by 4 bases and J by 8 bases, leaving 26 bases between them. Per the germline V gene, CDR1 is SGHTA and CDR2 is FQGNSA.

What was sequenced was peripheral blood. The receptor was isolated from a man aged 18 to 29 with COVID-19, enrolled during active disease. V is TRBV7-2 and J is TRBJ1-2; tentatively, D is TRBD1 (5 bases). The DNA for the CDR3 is TGTGCCAGCAGCTATGGTAGCCGGGACTTCCCTGAGGGGGGCTACACCTTC. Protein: CASSYGSRDFPEGGYTF.